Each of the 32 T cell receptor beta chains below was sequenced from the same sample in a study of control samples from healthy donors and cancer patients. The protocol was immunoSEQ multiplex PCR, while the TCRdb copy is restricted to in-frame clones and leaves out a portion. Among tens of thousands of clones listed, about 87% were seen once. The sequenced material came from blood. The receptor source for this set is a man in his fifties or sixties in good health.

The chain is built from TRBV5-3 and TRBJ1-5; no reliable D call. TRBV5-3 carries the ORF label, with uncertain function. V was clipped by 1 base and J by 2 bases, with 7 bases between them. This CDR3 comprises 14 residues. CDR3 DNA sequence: TGTGCCAGAAGCTTGACGGCAGGCAATCAGCCCCAGCATTTT. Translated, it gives CARSLTAGNQPQHF.

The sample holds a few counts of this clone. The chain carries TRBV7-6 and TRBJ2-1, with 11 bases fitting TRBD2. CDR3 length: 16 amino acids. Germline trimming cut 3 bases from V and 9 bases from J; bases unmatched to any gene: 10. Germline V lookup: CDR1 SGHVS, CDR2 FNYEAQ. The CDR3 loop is CASSLTSGTSPGEQFF. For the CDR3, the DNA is TGTGCCAGCAGCTTGACTAGCGGGACGAGTCCCGGTGAGCAGTTCTTC.

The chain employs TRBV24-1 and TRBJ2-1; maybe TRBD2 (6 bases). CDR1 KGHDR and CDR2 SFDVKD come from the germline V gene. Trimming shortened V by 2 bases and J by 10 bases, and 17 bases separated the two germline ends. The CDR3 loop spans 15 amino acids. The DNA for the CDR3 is TGTGCCACCAGTGATTGGAGGGACTCGTCAGGCGAGCAGTTCTTC. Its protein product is CATSDWRDSSGEQFF.

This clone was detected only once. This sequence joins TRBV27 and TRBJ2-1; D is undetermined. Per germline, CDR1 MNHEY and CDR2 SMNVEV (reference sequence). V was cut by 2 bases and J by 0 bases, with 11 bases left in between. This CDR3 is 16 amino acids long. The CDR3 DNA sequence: TGTGCCAGCAGTTTAGCGGACCCTAGCTCCTACAATGAGCAGTTCTTC. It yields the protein CASSLADPSSYNEQFF.

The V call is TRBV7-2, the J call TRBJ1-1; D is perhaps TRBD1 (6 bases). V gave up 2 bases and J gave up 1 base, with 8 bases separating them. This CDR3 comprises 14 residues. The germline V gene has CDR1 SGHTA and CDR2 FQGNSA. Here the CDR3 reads CASSLNRANTEAFF. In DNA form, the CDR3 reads TGTGCCAGCAGCTTAAACAGGGCGAACACTGAAGCTTTCTTT.

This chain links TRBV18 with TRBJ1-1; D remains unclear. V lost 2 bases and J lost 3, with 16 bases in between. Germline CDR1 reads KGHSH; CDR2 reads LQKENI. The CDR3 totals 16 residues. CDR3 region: CASSPSQQAMYTEAFF. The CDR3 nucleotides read TGTGCCAGCTCACCATCCCAACAAGCCATGTACACTGAAGCTTTCTTT. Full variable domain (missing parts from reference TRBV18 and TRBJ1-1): NAGVMQNPRHLVRRRGQEARLRCSPMKGHSHVYWYRQLPEEGLKFMVYLQKENIIDESGMPKERFSAEFPKEGPSILRIQQVVRGDSAAYFCASSPSQQAMYTEAFFGQGTRLTVV.

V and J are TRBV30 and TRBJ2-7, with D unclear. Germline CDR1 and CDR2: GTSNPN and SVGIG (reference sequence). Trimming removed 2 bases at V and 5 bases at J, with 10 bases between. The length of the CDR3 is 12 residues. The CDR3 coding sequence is TGTGCCTGGAGTATCTCAGTAAACGAGCAGTACGTC. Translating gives CAWSISVNEQYV.

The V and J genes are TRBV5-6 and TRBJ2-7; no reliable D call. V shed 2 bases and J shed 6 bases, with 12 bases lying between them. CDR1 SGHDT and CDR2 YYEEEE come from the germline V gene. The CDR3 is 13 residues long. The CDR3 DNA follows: TGTGCCAGCAGCTTTGGCCTCCCCGGCGAGCAGTACTTC. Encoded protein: CASSFGLPGEQYF. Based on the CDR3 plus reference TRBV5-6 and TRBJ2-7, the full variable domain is DAGVTQSPTHLIKTRGQQVTLRCSPKSGHDTVSWYQQALGQGPQFIFQYYEEEERQRGNFPDRFSGHQFPNYSSELNVNALLLGDSALYLCASSFGLPGEQYFGPGTRLTVT.

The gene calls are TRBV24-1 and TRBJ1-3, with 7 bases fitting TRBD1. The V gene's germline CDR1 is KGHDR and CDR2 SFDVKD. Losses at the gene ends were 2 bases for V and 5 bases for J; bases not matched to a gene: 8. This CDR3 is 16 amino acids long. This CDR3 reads CATSDSRDRRRNTIYF. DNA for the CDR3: TGTGCCACCAGTGATTCGAGGGACAGAAGACGAAACACCATATATTTT.

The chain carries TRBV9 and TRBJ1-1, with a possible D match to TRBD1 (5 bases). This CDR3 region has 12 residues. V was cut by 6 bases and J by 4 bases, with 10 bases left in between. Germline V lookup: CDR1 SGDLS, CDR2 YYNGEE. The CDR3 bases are TGTGCCAGCACCCCGGGGCCCACTGAAGCTTTCTTT. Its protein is CASTPGPTEAFF. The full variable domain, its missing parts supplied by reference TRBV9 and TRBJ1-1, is DSGVTQTPKHLITATGQRVTLRCSPRSGDLSVYWYQQSLDQGLQFLIQYYNGEERAKGNILERFSAQQFPDLHSELNLSSLELGDSALYFCASTPGPTEAFFGQGTRLTVV.

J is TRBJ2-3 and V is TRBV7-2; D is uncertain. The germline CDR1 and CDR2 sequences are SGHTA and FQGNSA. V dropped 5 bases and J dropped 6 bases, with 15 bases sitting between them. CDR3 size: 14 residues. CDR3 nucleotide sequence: TGTGCCAGCAGCCGCAGCGAGTTCTCCGATACGCAGTATTTT. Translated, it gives CASSRSEFSDTQYF.

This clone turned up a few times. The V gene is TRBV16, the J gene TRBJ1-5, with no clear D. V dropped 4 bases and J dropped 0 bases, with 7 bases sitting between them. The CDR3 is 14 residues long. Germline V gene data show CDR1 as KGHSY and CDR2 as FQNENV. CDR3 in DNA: TGTGCCAGCAGCCCCTGGGTTAGCAATCAGCCCCAGCATTTT. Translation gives CASSPWVSNQPQHF. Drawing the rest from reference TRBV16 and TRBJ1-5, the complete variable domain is GEEVAQTPKHLVRGEGQKAKLYCAPIKGHSYVFWYQQVLKNEFKFLISFQNENVFDETGMPKERFSAKCLPNSPCSLEIQATKLEDSAVYFCASSPWVSNQPQHFGDGTRLSIL.

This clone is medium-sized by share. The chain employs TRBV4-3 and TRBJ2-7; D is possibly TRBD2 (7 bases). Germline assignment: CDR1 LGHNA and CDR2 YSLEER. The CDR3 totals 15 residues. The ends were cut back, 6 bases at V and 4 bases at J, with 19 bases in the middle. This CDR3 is CASRHQGGGVYEQYF. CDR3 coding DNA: TGCGCCAGCAGACATCAAGGGGGGGGTGTGTACGAGCAGTACTTC.

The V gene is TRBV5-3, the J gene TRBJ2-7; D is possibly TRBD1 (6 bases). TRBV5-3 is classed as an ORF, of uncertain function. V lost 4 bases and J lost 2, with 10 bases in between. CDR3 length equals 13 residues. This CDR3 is CARSHRETYEQYV. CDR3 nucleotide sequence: TGTGCCAGAAGCCACAGGGAAACCTACGAGCAGTACGTC.

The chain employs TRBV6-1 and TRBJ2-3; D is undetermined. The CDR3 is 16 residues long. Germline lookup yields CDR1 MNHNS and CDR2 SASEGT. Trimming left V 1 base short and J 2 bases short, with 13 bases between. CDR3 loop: CASSEGSGDFTDTQYF. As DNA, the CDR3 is TGTGCCAGCAGTGAAGGAAGTGGGGATTTCACAGATACGCAGTATTTT.

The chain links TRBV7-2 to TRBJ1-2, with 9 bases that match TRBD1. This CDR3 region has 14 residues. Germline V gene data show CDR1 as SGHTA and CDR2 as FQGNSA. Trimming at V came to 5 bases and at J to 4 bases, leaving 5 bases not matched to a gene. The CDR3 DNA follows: TGTGCCAGCAGCGTGGACAGGGGAATCTATGGCTACACCTTC. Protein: CASSVDRGIYGYTF.

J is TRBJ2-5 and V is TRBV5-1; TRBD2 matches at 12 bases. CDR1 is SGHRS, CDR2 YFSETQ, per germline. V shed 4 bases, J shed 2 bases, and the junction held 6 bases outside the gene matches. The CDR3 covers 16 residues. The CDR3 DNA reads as TGCGCCAGCAGCCCTGGACTAGCGGGGCGTCAAGAGACCCAGTACTTC. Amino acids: CASSPGLAGRQETQYF.

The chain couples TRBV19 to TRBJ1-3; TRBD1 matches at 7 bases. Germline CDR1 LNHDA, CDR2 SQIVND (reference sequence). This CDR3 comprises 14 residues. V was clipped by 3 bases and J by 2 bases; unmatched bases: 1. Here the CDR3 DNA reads TGTGCCAGTAGTATGACAGGGACTGGAAACACCATATATTTT. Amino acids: CASSMTGTGNTIYF.

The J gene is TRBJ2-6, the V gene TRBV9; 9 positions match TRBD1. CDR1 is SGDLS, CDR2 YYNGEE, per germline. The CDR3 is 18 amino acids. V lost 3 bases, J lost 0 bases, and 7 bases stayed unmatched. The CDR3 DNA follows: TGTGCCAGCAGCGCTCCGGGACAGGGAGTCTCTGGGGCCAACGTCCTGACTTTC. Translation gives CASSAPGQGVSGANVLTF.

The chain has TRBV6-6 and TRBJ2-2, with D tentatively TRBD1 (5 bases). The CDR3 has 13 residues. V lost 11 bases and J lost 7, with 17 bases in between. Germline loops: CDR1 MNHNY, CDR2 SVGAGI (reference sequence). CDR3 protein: CAASRGRYGELFF. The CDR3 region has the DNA TGTGCCGCCAGTAGGGGCCGTTACGGGGAGCTGTTTTTT.

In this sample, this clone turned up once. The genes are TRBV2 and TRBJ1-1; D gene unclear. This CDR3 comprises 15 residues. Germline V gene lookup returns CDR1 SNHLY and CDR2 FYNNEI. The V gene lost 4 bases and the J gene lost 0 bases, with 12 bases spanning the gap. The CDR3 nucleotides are TGTGCCAGCAGTGGGAGGACCGCCATGAACACTGAAGCTTTCTTT. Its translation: CASSGRTAMNTEAFF.

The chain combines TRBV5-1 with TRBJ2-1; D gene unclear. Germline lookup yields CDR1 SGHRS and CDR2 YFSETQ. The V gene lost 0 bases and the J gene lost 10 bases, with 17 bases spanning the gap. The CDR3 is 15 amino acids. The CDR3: CASSLEPPPALEQFF. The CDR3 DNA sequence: TGCGCCAGCAGCTTGGAGCCACCTCCTGCGCTGGAGCAGTTCTTC.

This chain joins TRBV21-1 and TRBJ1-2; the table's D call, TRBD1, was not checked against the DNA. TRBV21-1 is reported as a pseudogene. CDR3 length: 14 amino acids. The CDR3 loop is CASSTRQGFYGYTF. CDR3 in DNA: TGTGCCAGCAGCACCCGACAGGGGTTCTATGGCTACACCTTC.

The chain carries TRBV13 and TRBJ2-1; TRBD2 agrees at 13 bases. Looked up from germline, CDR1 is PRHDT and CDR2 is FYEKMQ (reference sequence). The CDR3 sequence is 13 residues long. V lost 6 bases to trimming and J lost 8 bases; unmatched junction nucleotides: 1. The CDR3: CASRGLAGYEQFF. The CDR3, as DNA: TGTGCCAGCAGGGGACTAGCGGGGTATGAGCAGTTCTTC. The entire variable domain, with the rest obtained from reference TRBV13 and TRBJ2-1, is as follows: AAGVIQSPRHLIKEKRETATLKCYPIPRHDTVYWYQQGPGQDPQFLISFYEKMQSDKGSIPDRFSAQQFSDYHSELNMSSLELGDSALYFCASRGLAGYEQFFGPGTRLTVL.

The CDR3 loop is CASLTFSGNTIYF. The CDR3 nucleotides are TGTGCCAGTCTGACATTCTCTGGAAACACCATATATTTT. This chain connects TRBV28 to TRBJ1-3; no clear D. The CDR3 loop spans 13 amino acids. Between the trimmed V and J ends, which lost 9 bases and 0 bases, there was a span of 9 bases. CDR1 and CDR2 from the germline V gene are MDHEN and SYDVKM.

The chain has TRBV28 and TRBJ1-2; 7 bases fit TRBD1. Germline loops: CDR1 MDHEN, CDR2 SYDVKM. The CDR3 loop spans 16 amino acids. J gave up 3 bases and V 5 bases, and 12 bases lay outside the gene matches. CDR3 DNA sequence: TGTGCCAGCAGTCAATCCAGGGGGGGAAGGGACTATGGCTACACCTTC. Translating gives CASSQSRGGRDYGYTF.

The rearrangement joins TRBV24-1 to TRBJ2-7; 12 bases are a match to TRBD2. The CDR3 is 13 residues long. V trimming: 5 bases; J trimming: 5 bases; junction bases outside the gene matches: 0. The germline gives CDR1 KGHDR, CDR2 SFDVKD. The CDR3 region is CATSGLAGDEQYF. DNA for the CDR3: TGTGCCACCAGTGGACTAGCGGGAGACGAGCAGTACTTC.

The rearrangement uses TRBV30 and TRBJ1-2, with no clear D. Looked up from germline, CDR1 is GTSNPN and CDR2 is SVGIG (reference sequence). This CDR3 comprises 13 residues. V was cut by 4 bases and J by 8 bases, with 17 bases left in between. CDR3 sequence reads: CAWNVWGPGGYTF. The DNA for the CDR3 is TGTGCCTGGAATGTTTGGGGTCCCGGCGGCTACACCTTC.

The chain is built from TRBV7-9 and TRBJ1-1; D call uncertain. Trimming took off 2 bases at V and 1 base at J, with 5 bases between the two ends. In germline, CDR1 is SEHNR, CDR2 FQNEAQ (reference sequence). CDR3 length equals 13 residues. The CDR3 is CASSLRGNTEAFF. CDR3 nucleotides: TGTGCCAGCAGCTTAAGAGGGAACACTGAAGCTTTCTTT.

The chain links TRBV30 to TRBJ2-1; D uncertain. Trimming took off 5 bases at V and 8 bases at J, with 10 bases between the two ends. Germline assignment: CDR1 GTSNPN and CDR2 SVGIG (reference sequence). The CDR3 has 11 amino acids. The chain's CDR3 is CAWSLRHEQFF. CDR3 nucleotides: TGTGCCTGGTCCCTCCGTCATGAGCAGTTCTTC.

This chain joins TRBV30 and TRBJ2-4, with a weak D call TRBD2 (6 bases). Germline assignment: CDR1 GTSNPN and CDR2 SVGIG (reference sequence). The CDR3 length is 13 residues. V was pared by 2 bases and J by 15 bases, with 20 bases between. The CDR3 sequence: CAWSRAGNPSRYF. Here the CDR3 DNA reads TGTGCCTGGAGTCGGGCGGGGAATCCGAGTCGGTACTTC. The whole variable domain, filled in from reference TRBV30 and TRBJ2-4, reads SQTIHQWPATLVQPVGSPLSLECTVEGTSNPNLYWYRQAAGRGLQLLFYSVGIGQISSEVPQNLSASRPQDRQFILSSKKLLLSDSGFYLCAWSRAGNPSRYFGAGTRLSVL.

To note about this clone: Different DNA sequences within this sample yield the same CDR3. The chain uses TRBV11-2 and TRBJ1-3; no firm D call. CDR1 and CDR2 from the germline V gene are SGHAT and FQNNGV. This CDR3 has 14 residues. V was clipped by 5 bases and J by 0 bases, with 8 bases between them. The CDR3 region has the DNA TGTGCCAGCAGCAGGAGGCACTCTGGAAACACCATATATTTT. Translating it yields CASSRRHSGNTIYF.